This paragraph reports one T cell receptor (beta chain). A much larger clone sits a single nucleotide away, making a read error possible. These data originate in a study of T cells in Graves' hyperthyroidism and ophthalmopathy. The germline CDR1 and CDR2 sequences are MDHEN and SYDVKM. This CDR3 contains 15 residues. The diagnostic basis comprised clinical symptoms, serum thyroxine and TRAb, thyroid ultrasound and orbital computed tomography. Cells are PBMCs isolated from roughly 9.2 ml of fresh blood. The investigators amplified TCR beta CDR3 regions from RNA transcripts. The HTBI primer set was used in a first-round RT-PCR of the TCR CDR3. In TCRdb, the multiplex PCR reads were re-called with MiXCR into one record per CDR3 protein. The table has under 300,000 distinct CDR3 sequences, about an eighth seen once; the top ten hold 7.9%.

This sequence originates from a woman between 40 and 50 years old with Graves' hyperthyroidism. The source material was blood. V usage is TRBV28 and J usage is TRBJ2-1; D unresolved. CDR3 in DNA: TGTGCCAGCAGTACGGTCCCAAGCTCCTACAATGAGCAGCTCTTC. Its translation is CASSTVPSSYNEQLF.